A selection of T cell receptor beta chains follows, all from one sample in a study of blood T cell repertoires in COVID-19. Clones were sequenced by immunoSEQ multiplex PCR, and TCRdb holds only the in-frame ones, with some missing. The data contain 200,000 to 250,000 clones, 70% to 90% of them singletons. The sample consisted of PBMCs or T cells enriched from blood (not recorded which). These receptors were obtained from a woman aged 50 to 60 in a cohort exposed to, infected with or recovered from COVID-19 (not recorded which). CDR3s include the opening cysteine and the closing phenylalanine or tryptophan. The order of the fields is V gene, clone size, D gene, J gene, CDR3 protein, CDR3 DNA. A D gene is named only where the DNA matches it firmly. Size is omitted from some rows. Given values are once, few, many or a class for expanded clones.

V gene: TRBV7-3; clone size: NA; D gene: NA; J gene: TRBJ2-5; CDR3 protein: CASSLVAEEETQYF; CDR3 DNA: TGTGCCAGCAGCTTAGTAGCGGAGGAAGAGACCCAGTACTTC
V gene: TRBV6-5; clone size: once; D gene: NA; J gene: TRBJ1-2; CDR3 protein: CASFGEGGNYGYTF; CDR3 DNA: TGTGCCAGCTTTGGAGAGGGCGGCAACTATGGCTACACCTTC
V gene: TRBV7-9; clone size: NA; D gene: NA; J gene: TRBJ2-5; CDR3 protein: CASSPPLGVQETQYF; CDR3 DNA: TGTGCCAGCAGCCCGCCCCTCGGTGTCCAAGAGACCCAGTACTTC
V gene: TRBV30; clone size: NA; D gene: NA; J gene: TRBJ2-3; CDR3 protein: CAWSGGTAAQYF; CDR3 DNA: TGTGCCTGGAGCGGCGGGACAGCAGCGCAGTATTTT
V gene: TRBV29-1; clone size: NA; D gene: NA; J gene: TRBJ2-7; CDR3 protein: CSVDRAGGGYEQYF; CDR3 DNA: TGCAGCGTTGATCGGGCAGGGGGAGGATACGAGCAGTACTTC
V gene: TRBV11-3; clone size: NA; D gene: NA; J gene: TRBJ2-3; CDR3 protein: CASSLGGDTQYF; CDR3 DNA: TGTGCCAGCAGCTTAGGCGGGGATACGCAGTATTTT
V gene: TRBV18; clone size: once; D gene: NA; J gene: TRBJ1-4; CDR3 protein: CASSHMTGSTNEKLFF; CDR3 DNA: TGTGCCAGCTCACACATGACAGGTTCAACTAATGAAAAACTGTTTTTT
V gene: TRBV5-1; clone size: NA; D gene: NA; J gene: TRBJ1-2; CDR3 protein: CATRPSTTNYGYTF; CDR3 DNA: TGCGCCACCCGCCCTTCAACTACTAACTATGGCTACACCTTC
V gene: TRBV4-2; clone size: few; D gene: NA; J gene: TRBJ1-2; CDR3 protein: CASSINYGYTF; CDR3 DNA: TGTGCCAGCAGTATAAACTATGGCTACACCTTC
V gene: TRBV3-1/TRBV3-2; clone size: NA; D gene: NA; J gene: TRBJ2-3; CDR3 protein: CASSQGGFMAGPPGAQYF; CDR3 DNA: TGTGCCAGCAGCCAAGGAGGTTTTATGGCAGGTCCGCCGGGGGCGCAGTATTTT
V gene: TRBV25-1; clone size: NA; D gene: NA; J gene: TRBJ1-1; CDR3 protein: CASSDTSGGDTEAFF; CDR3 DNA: TGTGCCAGCAGTGATACCTCGGGAGGGGACACTGAAGCTTTCTTT
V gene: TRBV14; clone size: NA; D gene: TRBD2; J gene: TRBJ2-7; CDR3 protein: CASSLGGGSYEQYF; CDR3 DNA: TGTGCCAGCAGCCTGGGGGGGGGCTCCTACGAGCAGTACTTC
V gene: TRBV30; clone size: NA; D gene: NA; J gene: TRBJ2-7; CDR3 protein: CAWSADRLYEQYF; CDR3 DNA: TGTGCCTGGAGCGCAGACAGGCTCTACGAGCAGTACTTC
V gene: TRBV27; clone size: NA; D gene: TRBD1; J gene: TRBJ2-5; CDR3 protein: CASRRTGQETQYF; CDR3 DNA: TGTGCCAGCAGAAGGACAGGTCAAGAGACCCAGTACTTC
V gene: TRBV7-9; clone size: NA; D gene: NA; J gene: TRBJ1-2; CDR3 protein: CASSPQGIHGYTF; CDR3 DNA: TGTGCCAGCAGCCCCCAGGGGATCCACGGCTACACCTTC
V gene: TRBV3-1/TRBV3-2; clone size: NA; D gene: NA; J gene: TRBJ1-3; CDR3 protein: CASSRTRVYSGNTIYF; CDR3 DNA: TGTGCCAGCAGCCGGACCAGGGTCTACTCTGGAAACACCATATATTTT
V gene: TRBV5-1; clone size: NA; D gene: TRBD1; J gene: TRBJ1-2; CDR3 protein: CATQGAGGYGYTF; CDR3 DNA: TGCGCCACCCAAGGGGCAGGGGGCTATGGCTACACCTTC
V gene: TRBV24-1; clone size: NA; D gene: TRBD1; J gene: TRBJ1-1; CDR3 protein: CATSDTKQGYTEAFF; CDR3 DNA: TGTGCCACCAGTGATACCAAACAGGGGTACACTGAAGCTTTCTTT
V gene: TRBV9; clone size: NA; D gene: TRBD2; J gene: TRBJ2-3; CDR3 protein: CASSVVAGSTDTQYF; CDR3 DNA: TGTGCCAGCAGCGTAGTAGCGGGGAGCACAGATACGCAGTATTTT
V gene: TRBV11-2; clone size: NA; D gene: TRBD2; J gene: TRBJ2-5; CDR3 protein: CASSPRASGGETQYF; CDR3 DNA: TGTGCCAGCAGCCCCCGGGCTAGCGGGGGAGAGACCCAGTACTTC
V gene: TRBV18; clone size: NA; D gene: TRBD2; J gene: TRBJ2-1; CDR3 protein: CASSPVAGENEQFF; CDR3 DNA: TGTGCCAGCTCACCCGTCGCGGGGGAGAATGAGCAGTTCTTC
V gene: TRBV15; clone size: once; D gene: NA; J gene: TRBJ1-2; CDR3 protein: CATSSILRDHYGYTF; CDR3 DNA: TGTGCCACCAGCTCTATTCTGAGGGATCACTATGGCTACACCTTC
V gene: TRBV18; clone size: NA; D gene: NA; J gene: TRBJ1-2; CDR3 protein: CASSPNALAQAAYGYTF; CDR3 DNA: TGTGCCAGCTCACCTAATGCCCTCGCGCAGGCCGCATATGGCTACACCTTC
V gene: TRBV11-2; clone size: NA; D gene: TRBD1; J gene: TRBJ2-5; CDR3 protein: CASSLLGGGLQETQYF; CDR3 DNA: TGTGCCAGCAGCTTATTAGGGGGCGGCCTCCAAGAGACCCAGTACTTC
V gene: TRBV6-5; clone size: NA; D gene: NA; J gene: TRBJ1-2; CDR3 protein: CASTLQATGGGGYTF; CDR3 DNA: TGTGCCAGCACTCTTCAGGCTACTGGCGGGGGTGGCTACACCTTC
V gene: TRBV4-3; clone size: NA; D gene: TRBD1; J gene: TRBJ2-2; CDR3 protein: CASSQYRDRGGTGELFF; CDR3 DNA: TGCGCCAGCAGCCAATACCGGGACAGGGGCGGCACCGGGGAGCTGTTTTTT
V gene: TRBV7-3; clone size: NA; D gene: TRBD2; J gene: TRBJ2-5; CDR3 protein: CASSPGLAGGETQYF; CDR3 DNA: TGTGCCAGCAGCCCTGGACTAGCGGGGGGAGAGACCCAGTACTTC
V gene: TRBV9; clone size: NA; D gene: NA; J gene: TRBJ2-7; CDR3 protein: CASSGPRDEQYF; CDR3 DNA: TGTGCCAGCAGCGGCCCCAGGGATGAGCAGTACTTC
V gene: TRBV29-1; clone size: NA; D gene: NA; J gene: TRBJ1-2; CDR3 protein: CSVDRVQGSYGYTF; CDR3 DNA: TGCAGCGTTGATCGAGTCCAGGGATCCTATGGCTACACCTTC
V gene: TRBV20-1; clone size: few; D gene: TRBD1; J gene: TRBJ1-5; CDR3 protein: CSASDRGGNQPQHF; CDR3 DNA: TGCAGTGCTAGTGACAGGGGAGGGAATCAGCCCCAGCATTTT
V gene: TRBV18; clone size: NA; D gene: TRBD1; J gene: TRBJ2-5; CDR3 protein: CASLAGTGRSVETQYF; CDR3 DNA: TGTGCCAGTCTTGCCGGGACAGGTCGCAGTGTAGAGACCCAGTACTTC
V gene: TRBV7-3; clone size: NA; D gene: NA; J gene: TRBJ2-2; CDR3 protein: CASSLSTLNTGELFF; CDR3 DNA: TGTGCCAGCAGCTTATCTACTCTAAACACCGGGGAGCTGTTTTTT
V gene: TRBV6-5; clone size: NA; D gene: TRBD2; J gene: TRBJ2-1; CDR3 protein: CASGGGVSPVDEQFF; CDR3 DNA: TGTGCCAGCGGGGGAGGGGTTTCACCCGTCGATGAGCAGTTCTTC
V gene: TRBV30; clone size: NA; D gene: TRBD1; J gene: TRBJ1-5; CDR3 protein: CAWSLGQGHQPQHF; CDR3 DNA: TGTGCCTGGAGTCTCGGACAGGGTCACCAGCCCCAGCATTTT
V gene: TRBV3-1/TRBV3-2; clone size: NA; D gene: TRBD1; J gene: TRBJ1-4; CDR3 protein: CASSRLSTGFNEKLFF; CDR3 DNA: TGTGCCAGCAGCCGCCTGTCGACAGGGTTTAATGAAAAACTGTTTTTT
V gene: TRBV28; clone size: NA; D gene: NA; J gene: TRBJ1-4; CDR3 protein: CASSLSPTRGGDYEKLFF; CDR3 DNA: TGTGCCAGCAGTTTATCCCCCACCCGTGGGGGGGATTATGAAAAACTGTTTTTT
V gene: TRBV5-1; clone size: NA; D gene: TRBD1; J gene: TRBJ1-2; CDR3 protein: CASSAGQGYGYTF; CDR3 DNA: TGCGCCAGCAGCGCTGGACAGGGGTATGGCTACACCTTC
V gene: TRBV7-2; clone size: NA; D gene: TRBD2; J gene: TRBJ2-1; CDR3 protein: CASSLVGGSGNEQFF; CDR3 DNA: TGTGCCAGCAGCTTAGTAGGCGGGAGCGGCAATGAGCAGTTCTTC
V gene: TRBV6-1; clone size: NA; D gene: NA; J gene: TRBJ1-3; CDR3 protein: CASSESAGEGNTIYF; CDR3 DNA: TGTGCCAGCAGTGAAAGTGCAGGGGAAGGAAACACCATATATTTT
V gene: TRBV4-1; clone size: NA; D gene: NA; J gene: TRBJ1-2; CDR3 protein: CASSQSWEGEANYGYTF; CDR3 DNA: TGCGCCAGCAGCCAGTCCTGGGAGGGGGAAGCTAACTATGGCTACACCTTC